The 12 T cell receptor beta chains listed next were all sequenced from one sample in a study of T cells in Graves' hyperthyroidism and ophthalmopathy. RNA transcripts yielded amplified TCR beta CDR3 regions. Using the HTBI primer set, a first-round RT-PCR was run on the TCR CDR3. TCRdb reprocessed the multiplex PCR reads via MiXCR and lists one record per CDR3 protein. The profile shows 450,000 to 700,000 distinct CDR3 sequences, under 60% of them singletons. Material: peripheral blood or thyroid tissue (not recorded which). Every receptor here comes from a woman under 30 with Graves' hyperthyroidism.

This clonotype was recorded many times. The CDR3 sequence: CSATERGGQPQHF. Written as DNA, the CDR3 is TGCAGTGCTACGGAACGCGGGGGTCAGCCCCAGCATTTT. The chain employs TRBV20-1 and TRBJ1-5; D may be TRBD1 (5 bases). V shed 4 bases and J shed 6 bases, with 13 bases lying between them. This CDR3 is built from 13 residues. Germline CDR1 and CDR2: DFQATT and SNEGSKA (reference sequence).

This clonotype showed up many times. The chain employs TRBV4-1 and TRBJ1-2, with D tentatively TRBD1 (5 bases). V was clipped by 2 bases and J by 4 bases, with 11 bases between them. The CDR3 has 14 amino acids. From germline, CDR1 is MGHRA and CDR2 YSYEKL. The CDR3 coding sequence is TGCGCCAGCAGCCAACCTGGGCAGGGCTATGGCTACACCTTC. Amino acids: CASSQPGQGYGYTF.

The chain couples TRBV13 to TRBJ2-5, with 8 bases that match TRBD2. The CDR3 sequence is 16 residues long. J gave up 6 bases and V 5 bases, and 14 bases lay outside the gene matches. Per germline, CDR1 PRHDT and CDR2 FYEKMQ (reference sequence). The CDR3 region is CASSVSGAGDVKTQYF. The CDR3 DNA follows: TGTGCCAGCAGCGTCTCTGGAGCGGGAGATGTAAAGACCCAGTACTTC. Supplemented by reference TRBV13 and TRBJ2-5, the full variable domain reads AAGVIQSPRHLIKEKRETATLKCYPIPRHDTVYWYQQGPGQDPQFLISFYEKMQSDKGSIPDRFSAQQFSDYHSELNMSSLELGDSALYFCASSVSGAGDVKTQYFGPGTRLLVL.

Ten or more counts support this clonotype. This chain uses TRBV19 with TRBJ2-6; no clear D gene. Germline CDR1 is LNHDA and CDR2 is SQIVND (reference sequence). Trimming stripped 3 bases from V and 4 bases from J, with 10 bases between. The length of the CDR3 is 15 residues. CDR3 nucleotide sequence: TGTGCCAGTAGTATTAGGTTGGCAGGGGCCAACGTCCTGACTTTC. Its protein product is CASSIRLAGANVLTF.

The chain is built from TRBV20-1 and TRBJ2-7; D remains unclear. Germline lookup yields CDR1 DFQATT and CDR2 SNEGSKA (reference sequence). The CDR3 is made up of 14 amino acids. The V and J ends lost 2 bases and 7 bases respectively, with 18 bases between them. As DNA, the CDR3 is TGCAGTGCTAGATACAGAGGCCCTTTGGGTGAGCAGTACTTC. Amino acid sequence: CSARYRGPLGEQYF.

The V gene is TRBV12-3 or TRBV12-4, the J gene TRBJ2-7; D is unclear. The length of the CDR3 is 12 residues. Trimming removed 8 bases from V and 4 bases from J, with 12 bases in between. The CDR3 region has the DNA TGTGCCAGCCTCACGGTGGGGTACGAGCAGTACTTC. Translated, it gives CASLTVGYEQYF.

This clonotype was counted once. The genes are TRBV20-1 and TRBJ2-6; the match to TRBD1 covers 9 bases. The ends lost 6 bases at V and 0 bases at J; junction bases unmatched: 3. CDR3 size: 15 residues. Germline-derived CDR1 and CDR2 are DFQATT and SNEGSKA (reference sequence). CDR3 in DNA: TGCAGTGCCGGGACAGGGATCTCTGGGGCCAACGTCCTGACTTTC. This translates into CSAGTGISGANVLTF.

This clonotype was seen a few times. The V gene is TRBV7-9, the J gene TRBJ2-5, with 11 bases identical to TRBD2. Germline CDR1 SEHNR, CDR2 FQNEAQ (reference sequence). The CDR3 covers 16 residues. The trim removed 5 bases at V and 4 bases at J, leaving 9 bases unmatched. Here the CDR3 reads CASSLTSGRGGETQYF. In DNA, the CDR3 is TGTGCCAGCAGCCTAACTAGCGGGAGAGGGGGAGAGACCCAGTACTTC.

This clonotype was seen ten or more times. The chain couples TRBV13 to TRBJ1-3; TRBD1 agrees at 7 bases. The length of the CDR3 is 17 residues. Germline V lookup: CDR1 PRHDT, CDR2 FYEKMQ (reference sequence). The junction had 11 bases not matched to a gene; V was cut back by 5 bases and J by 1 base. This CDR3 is CASSPGTVPFSGNTIYF. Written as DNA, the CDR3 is TGTGCCAGCAGCCCAGGGACAGTACCCTTTTCTGGAAACACCATATATTTT.

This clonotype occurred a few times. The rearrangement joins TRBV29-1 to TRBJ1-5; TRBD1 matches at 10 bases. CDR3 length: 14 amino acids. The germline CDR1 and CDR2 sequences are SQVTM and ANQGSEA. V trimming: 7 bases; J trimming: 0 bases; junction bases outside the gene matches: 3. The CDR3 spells CSARQGASNQPQHF. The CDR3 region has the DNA TGCAGCGCTAGACAGGGGGCTAGCAATCAGCCCCAGCATTTT.

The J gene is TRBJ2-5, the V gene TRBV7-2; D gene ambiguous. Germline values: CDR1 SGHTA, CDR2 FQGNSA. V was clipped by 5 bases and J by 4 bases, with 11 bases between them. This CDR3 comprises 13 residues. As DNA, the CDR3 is TGTGCCAGCAGCACCTTGGCAGGAGAGACCCAGTACTTC. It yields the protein CASSTLAGETQYF.

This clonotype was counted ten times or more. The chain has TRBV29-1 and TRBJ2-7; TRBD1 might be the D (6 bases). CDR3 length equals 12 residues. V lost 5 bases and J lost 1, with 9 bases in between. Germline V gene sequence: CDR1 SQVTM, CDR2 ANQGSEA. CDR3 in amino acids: CSVSGTSYEQYF. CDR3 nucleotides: TGCAGCGTTTCCGGGACATCCTACGAGCAGTACTTC.